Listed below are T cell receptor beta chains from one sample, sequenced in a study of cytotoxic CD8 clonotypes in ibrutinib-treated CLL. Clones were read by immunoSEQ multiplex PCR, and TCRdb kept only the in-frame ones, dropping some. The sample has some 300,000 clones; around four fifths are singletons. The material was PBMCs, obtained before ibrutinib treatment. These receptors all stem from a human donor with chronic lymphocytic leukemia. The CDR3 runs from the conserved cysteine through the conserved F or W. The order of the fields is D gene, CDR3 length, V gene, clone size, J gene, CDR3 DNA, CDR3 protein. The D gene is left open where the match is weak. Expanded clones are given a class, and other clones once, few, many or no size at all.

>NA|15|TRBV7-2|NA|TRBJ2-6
TGTGCCAGCAGCACTCCGGGGGCTGGGGCCAACGTCCTGACTTTC
CASSTPGAGANVLTF
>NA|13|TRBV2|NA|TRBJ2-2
TGTGCCAGCAGCTCCACGCAAACCGGGGAGCTGTTTTTT
CASSSTQTGELFF
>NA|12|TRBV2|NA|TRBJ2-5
TGTGCCAGCAACCCCCACCAAGAGACCCAGTACTTC
CASNPHQETQYF
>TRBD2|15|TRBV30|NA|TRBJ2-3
TGTGCCTGGAGCGGGAGCGGGAGGGCTGCAGATACGCAGTATTTT
CAWSGSGRAADTQYF
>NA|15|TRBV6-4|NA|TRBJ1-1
TGTGCCAGCAGTGAAACGGCCTTTGGGGACACTGAAGCTTTCTTT
CASSETAFGDTEAFF
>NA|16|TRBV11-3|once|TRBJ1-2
TGTGCCAGCAGCTGGAATATTATACAAGGAAAATATGGCTACACCTTC
CASSWNIIQGKYGYTF
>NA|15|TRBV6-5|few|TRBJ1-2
TGTGCCAGCAGATCGCAGGGCCTCATCCCCCATGGCTACACCTTC
CASRSQGLIPHGYTF
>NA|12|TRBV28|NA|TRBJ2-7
TGTGCCAGCAGGAAGGACAGCCACGAGCAGTACTTC
CASRKDSHEQYF
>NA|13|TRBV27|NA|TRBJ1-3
TGTGCCAGCAGGAAGGTGGCTGGAAACACCATATATTTT
CASRKVAGNTIYF
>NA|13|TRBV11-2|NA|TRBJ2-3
TGTGCCAGCAGCTTAAGCTATGATAGCACGCAGTATTTT
CASSLSYDSTQYF
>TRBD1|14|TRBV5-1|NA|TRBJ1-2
TGCGCCAGCAGCTTGGTGGGACAGGGGAATGGCTACACCTTC
CASSLVGQGNGYTF
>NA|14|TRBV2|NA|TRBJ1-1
TGTGCCACAACGATCAGAGCCCAGAACACTGAAGCTTTCTTT
CATTIRAQNTEAFF
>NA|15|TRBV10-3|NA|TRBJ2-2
TGTGCCATCAGGTCCGGGACCCTACGGTACGGGGAGCTGTTTTTT
CAIRSGTLRYGELFF
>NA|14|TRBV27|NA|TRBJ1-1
TGTGCCACTGTGGCCCCAGGGCCGGACACTGAAGCTTTCTTT
CATVAPGPDTEAFF
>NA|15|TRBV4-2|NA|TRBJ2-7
TGTGCCAGCAGCCGTACTGAGGGAAGTACCCACGAGCAGTACTTC
CASSRTEGSTHEQYF
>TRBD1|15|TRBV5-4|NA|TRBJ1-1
TGTGCCAGCAGCCAAGGACAGGGCTTGAACACTGAAGCTTTCTTT
CASSQGQGLNTEAFF
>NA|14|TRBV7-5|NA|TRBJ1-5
TGTGTCAGAAGCTTCGACTGTCCTTGCCAGCCCCAGCATTTT
CVRSFDCPCQPQHF
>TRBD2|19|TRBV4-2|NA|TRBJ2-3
TGTGCCAGCAGCCGACCCACCCAAAGACTAGCCAAAAGCACAGATACGCAGTATTTT
CASSRPTQRLAKSTDTQYF
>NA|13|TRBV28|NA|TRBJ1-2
TGTGCCAGCAGTTTGGGGGACGGAAATGGCTACACCTTC
CASSLGDGNGYTF
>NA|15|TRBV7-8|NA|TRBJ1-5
TGTGCCAGCAGCTTAGGGTTCCAGAACAATCAGCCCCAGCATTTT
CASSLGFQNNQPQHF
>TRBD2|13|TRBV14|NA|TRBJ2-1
TGTGCCAGCAGCCTAGCGGGAAACAATGAGCAGTTCTTC
CASSLAGNNEQFF
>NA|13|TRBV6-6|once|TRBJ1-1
TGTGCCAGCAGTTATCCCCTGAACACTGAAGCTTTCTTT
CASSYPLNTEAFF
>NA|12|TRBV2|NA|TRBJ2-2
TGTGCAAGCGGAAAGGGGACCGGGGAGCTGTTTTTT
CASGKGTGELFF
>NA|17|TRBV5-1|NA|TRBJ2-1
TGCGCCAGCAGCAGCCCAGTCAGCGAGAGCTCCTACAATGAGCAGTTCTTC
CASSSPVSESSYNEQFF
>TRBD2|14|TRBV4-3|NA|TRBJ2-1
TGCGCCAGCAGCCATGCTAGCGGGGACAATGAGCAGTTCTTC
CASSHASGDNEQFF
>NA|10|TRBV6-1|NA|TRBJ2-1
TGTGCCAGCAACCAGCCGTGGAGGTTCTTC
CASNQPWRFF
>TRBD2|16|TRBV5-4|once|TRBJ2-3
TGTGCCAGCAGCCCAGGACTAGCGGCCCCGGGAGATACGCAGTATTTT
CASSPGLAAPGDTQYF
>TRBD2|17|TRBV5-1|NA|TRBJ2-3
TGCGCCAGCAGCTCCTCGGGACTAGCGGGATACACAGATACGCAGTATTTT
CASSSSGLAGYTDTQYF
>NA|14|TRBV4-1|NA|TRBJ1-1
TGCGCCAGCAGCTTAGATCAGGGAGATCGTGAAGCTTTCTTT
CASSLDQGDREAFF
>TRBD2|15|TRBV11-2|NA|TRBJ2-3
TGTGCCAGCAGCACGACAGCGGGAGTCGCAGATACGCAGTATTTT
CASSTTAGVADTQYF
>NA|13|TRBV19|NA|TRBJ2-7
TGTGCCAGGAGCTGTATAGGGGCCTACGAGCAGTACTTC
CARSCIGAYEQYF
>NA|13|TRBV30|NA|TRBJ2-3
TGTGCCTGGATTTCGCGGGGTACAGATACGCAGTATTTT
CAWISRGTDTQYF
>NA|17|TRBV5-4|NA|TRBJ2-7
TGTGCCAGCAGCTTCCTACAAACCCCTGACACACCCTACGAGCAGTACTTC
CASSFLQTPDTPYEQYF
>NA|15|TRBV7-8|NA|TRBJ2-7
TGTGCCAGCAGCTTAGAGATGTGGCACTCCTACGAGCAGTACTTC
CASSLEMWHSYEQYF
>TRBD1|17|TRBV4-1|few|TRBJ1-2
TGCGCCAGCAGCCAGCCCTTGGAGGGGGCGCGCAACTATGGCTACACCTTC
CASSQPLEGARNYGYTF
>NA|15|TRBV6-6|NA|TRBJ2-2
TGTGCCAGCAGTTACACTTCAGGGGCCACCGGGGAGCTGTTTTTT
CASSYTSGATGELFF
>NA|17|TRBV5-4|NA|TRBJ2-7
TGTGCCAGCAGCGGCAGGGGAATGAGGAGACTCGGAGGCGAGCAGTACTTC
CASSGRGMRRLGGEQYF
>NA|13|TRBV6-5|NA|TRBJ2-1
TGTGCCAGCAGTTATCTAGATGGCGATGAGCAGTTCTTC
CASSYLDGDEQFF
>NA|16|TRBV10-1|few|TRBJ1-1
TGCGCCAGCAGTGAGTCCGTATTGCAGGGGAACACTGAAGCTTTCTTT
CASSESVLQGNTEAFF
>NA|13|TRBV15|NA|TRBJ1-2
TGTGCCACCAGCCGCGACACTAACTATGGCTACACCTTC
CATSRDTNYGYTF
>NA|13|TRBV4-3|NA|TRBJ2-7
TGCGCCAGCAGCCATGGAATGGGCTACGAGCAGTACTTC
CASSHGMGYEQYF
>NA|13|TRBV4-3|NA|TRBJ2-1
TGCGCCAGCAGCCAAGGCCTTTACAATGAGCAGTTCTTC
CASSQGLYNEQFF
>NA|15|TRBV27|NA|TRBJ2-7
TGTGCCAGCAGTCCTGGACAGCCGGTTAAGTACGAGCAGTACTTC
CASSPGQPVKYEQYF
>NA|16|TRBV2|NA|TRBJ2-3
TGTGCCAGCAGTGAGGATAGTTTTGCGACGGGGGATACGCAGTATTTT
CASSEDSFATGDTQYF
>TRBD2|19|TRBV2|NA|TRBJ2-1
TGTGCCAGCAGTGGCAACGCGGGCCTAGCGGGAGCACTTTATAATGAGCAGTTCTTC
CASSGNAGLAGALYNEQFF